What follows are 27 T cell receptor beta chains derived from one specimen sequenced in a study of T-cell reconstitution after alpha-beta-depleted transplantation in children. The TCRbeta library incorporated unique molecular identifiers. TCRdb recomputed calls from the PCR reads with MiXCR, one row per CDR3 protein. The sample carries about 600,000 distinct CDR3 sequences, approximately 13% recorded once. The sample consisted of PBMCs, mostly from graft donor cells, taken 360 days after TCRalphabeta/CD19-depleted stem cell transplant. The receptor source for this set is a male patient aged 10 to 17 who had a stem cell transplant for acute myeloid leukemia, so the T cells may come from the graft donor.

This clonotype occurred a few times. The genes are TRBV20-1 and TRBJ2-5; TRBD2 matches at 10 bases. There are 14 residues in the CDR3. With V trimmed by 5 bases and J by 5 bases, 8 bases remained unmatched. Germline CDR1 is DFQATT and CDR2 is SNEGSKA (reference sequence). This chain's CDR3 is CSAAGTSDPETQYF. Here the CDR3 DNA reads TGCAGTGCTGCCGGGACTAGCGACCCGGAGACCCAGTACTTC.

The chain is built from TRBV14 and TRBJ2-1, with D perhaps matching TRBD1 (6 bases). The germline gives CDR1 SGHDN, CDR2 FVKESK. V was shortened by 0 bases and J by 9 bases, with 15 bases between the two germline ends. There are 15 residues in the CDR3. The CDR3 loop reads CASSQDTIWGLEQFF. The CDR3 coding sequence is TGTGCCAGCAGCCAAGATACGATCTGGGGGCTTGAGCAGTTCTTC.

Ten or more counts support this clonotype. This chain uses TRBV28 with TRBJ2-4, with D possibly being TRBD1 or TRBD2 (5 bases each). CDR1 is MDHEN, CDR2 SYDVKM, per germline. This CDR3 is built from 14 residues. Trimming shortened V by 5 bases and J by 2 bases, and 10 bases separated the two germline ends. CDR3: CASSEGPSKNIQYF. The CDR3 nucleotides are TGTGCCAGCAGTGAGGGGCCCTCCAAAAACATTCAGTACTTC.

In this sample, this clonotype turned up a few times. The J gene is TRBJ2-1, the V gene TRBV20-1; possible D gene TRBD1, 6 bases. Trimming left V 1 base short and J 6 bases short, with 7 bases between. This CDR3 has 12 amino acids. In germline, CDR1 is DFQATT, CDR2 SNEGSKA (reference sequence). CDR3 loop: CSARADSNEQFF. The CDR3 DNA follows: TGCAGTGCTAGAGCGGACAGCAATGAGCAGTTCTTC.

This clonotype was detected a few times. The CDR3 DNA reads as TGCGCCAGCAGCCCCCCGCAGGGGAACTTTTCTGGGGCCAACGTCCTGACTTTC. Its protein is CASSPPQGNFSGANVLTF. The rearrangement links TRBV4-3 to TRBJ2-6, with D possibly matching TRBD1 (6 bases). Germline CDR1 LGHNA, CDR2 YSLEER. The CDR3 is 18 amino acids. Between the trimmed V and J ends, which lost 4 bases and 1 base, there was a span of 17 bases.

The table lists this clonotype with a few counts. The gene calls are TRBV4-3 and TRBJ1-3; D possibly corresponds to TRBD1 (6 bases). The CDR3 covers 15 residues. V was pared by 4 bases and J by 4 bases, with 14 bases between. The germline gives CDR1 LGHNA, CDR2 YSLEER. The CDR3 protein is CASSPPGGRGNTIYF. Here the CDR3 DNA reads TGCGCCAGCAGCCCCCCCGGGGGCCGGGGAAACACCATATATTTT.

The rearrangement uses TRBV28 and TRBJ2-7; tentatively, D is TRBD2 (7 bases). The CDR3 totals 16 residues. CDR1 is MDHEN and CDR2 is SYDVKM in the germline V gene. Trimming cost V 4 bases and J 5 bases, with 21 bases left between them. Written as DNA, the CDR3 is TGTGCCAGCAGTTCCCTCGGGGGGCTACCCCTGGACGAGCAGTACTTC. Translation: CASSSLGGLPLDEQYF.

This clonotype showed up just a few times. The rearrangement uses TRBV20-1 and TRBJ2-5; 11 nucleotides agree with TRBD2. This CDR3 comprises 17 residues. Germline CDR1 reads DFQATT; CDR2 reads SNEGSKA (reference sequence). The V and J ends lost 6 bases and 5 bases, in that order; junction bases with no gene match: 17. The CDR3 nucleotides read TGCAGTGCGTCGCTGGTAGCGGGAGGGCCTACCGGGGAGACCCAGTACTTC. Translating it yields CSASLVAGGPTGETQYF.

This clonotype was detected many times. The chain recombines TRBV12-3 or TRBV12-4 with TRBJ2-7; 8 bases are a match to TRBD1. After removal of 5 bases from V and 0 bases from J, the junction contained 9 bases not matched to a gene. The CDR3 runs 16 residues. The CDR3 DNA follows: TGTGCCAGCAGTGACAGGGGCTCGTCCTACTCCTACGAGCAGTACTTC. It encodes CASSDRGSSYSYEQYF.

This clonotype occurred many times. The chain couples TRBV6-1 to TRBJ2-7; the match to TRBD1 covers 7 bases. Trimming removed 2 bases from V and 0 bases from J; junction bases left unmatched: 7. Germline loops: CDR1 MNHNS, CDR2 SASEGT. This CDR3 spans 16 amino acids. The CDR3 protein is CASSEYYRGSSYEQYF. CDR3 nucleotide sequence: TGTGCCAGCAGTGAATATTACAGGGGCAGCTCCTACGAGCAGTACTTC.

The rearrangement uses TRBV5-1 and TRBJ2-5, with a possible D match to TRBD2 (6 bases). The CDR3 loop spans 15 amino acids. Germline loops: CDR1 SGHRS, CDR2 YFSETQ. Trimming cost V 4 bases and J 2 bases, with 15 bases left between them. CDR3 sequence reads: CASSRALATQETQYF. DNA for the CDR3: TGCGCCAGCAGCCGAGCCCTAGCGACTCAAGAGACCCAGTACTTC.

This clonotype was recorded many times. The CDR3 sequence is CASSLLVGELFF. The CDR3 DNA reads as TGCGCCAGCAGCTTACTAGTAGGGGAGCTGTTTTTT. The chain employs TRBV5-1 and TRBJ2-2; perhaps TRBD2 as D (5 bases). Per the germline V gene, CDR1 is SGHRS and CDR2 is YFSETQ. The ends were cut back, 2 bases at V and 8 bases at J, with 7 bases in the middle. The CDR3 runs 12 residues.

Only a few counts were recorded for this clonotype. The V and J genes are TRBV5-1 and TRBJ2-1; D may be TRBD1 (6 bases). CDR3 length: 13 residues. Germline CDR1 and CDR2: SGHRS and YFSETQ. V lost 1 base and J 7 bases, leaving 9 bases between the germline ends. Here the CDR3 DNA reads TGCGCCAGCAGCTTGCAAGGGGGAAATGAGCAGTTCTTC. This sequence encodes CASSLQGGNEQFF. Full variable domain (rest looked up from reference TRBV5-1 and TRBJ2-1): KAGVTQTPRYLIKTRGQQVTLSCSPISGHRSVSWYQQTPGQGLQFLFEYFSETQRNKGNFPGRFSGRQFSNSRSEMNVSTLELGDSALYLCASSLQGGNEQFFGPGTRLTVL.

This clonotype was seen at least ten times. This chain connects TRBV27 to TRBJ2-7, with 7 bases matching TRBD1. The length of the CDR3 is 15 residues. The trim removed 5 bases at V and 2 bases at J, leaving 9 bases unmatched. Germline CDR1 is MNHEY and CDR2 is SMNVEV (reference sequence). The CDR3 sequence: CASSPDRATPYEQYF. The CDR3 nucleotides are TGTGCCAGCAGTCCTGACAGGGCGACTCCCTACGAGCAGTACTTC.

The J gene is TRBJ2-2, the V gene TRBV7-6, with 10 bases that match TRBD2. The V segment lost 2 bases and the J segment 5 bases; nucleotides outside the gene matches: 5. The CDR3 spans 16 residues. The germline CDR1 and CDR2 sequences are SGHVS and FNYEAQ. CDR3 nucleotide sequence: TGTGCCAGCAGCTTAAGGACTAGCGGATTAACCGGGGAGCTGTTTTTT. It is translated as CASSLRTSGLTGELFF. Filled out from reference TRBV7-6 and TRBJ2-2, the complete variable domain reads GAGVSQSPRYKVTKRGQDVALRCDPISGHVSLYWYRQALGQGPEFLTYFNYEAQQDKSGLPNDRFSAERPEGSISTLTIQRTEQRDSAMYRCASSLRTSGLTGELFFGEGSRLTVL.

This clonotype turned up a few times. The chain is built from TRBV15 and TRBJ1-1; no definite D call. Trimming removed 2 bases at V and 5 bases at J, with 12 bases between. CDR1 and CDR2 (germline): LNHNV, YYDKDF (reference sequence). This CDR3 spans 14 amino acids. CDR3 in amino acids: CATSRKVGITEAFF. The CDR3 DNA reads as TGTGCCACCAGCAGAAAGGTTGGGATAACTGAAGCTTTCTTT. Drawing the rest from reference TRBV15 and TRBJ1-1, the complete variable domain is DAMVIQNPRYQVTQFGKPVTLSCSQTLNHNVMYWYQQKSSQAPKLLFHYYDKDFNNEADTPDNFQSRRPNTSFCFLDIRSPGLGDTAMYLCATSRKVGITEAFFGQGTRLTVV.

The chain joins TRBV7-2 to TRBJ2-4; D call uncertain. Germline CDR1 is SGHTA and CDR2 is FQGNSA. The CDR3 is 14 amino acids. V lost 4 bases to trimming and J lost 2 bases, with 9 bases between them. This CDR3 is CASSSEYPKNIQYF. In nucleotides, the CDR3 is TGTGCCAGCAGCTCTGAATACCCCAAAAACATTCAGTACTTC. The variable domain in full, completed from reference TRBV7-2 and TRBJ2-4, reads GAGVSQSPSNKVTEKGKDVELRCDPISGHTALYWYRQSLGQGLEFLIYFQGNSAPDKSGLPSDRFSAERTGGSVSTLTIQRTQQEDSAVYLCASSSEYPKNIQYFGAGTRLSVL.

The sample holds a few counts of this clonotype. CDR3 nucleotides: TGTGCCATCAGTGAGTCAGGAAACACCGGGGAGCTGTTTTTT. Translation gives CAISESGNTGELFF. The chain is built from TRBV10-3 and TRBJ2-2; D uncertain. There are 14 residues in the CDR3. The V gene lost 0 bases and the J gene lost 2 bases, with 4 bases spanning the gap. CDR1 ENHRY and CDR2 SYGVKD come from the germline V gene.

V is TRBV3-1 and J is TRBJ2-7; D is perhaps TRBD1 or TRBD2 (5 bases each). The V gene lost 2 bases and the J gene lost 7 bases, with 15 bases spanning the gap. This CDR3 comprises 14 residues. CDR1 and CDR2 (germline): LGHDT, YNNKEL (reference sequence). CDR3 DNA sequence: TGTGCCAGCAGCCAACTGGGGACCTTAGGGGAGCAGTACTTC. The encoded protein is CASSQLGTLGEQYF.

The rearrangement joins TRBV6-5 to TRBJ2-2, with 7 bases fitting TRBD1. This CDR3 is built from 17 residues. From germline, CDR1 is MNHEY and CDR2 SVGAGI. Germline trimming cut 0 bases from V and 2 bases from J; bases unmatched to any gene: 6. CDR3 coding DNA: TGTGCCAGCAGTTACTCAGGGGGCGGGCAAAACACCGGGGAGCTGTTTTTT. Amino acid sequence: CASSYSGGGQNTGELFF.

Only a few counts were recorded for this clonotype. The chain employs TRBV6-1 and TRBJ2-1, with a possible D match to TRBD1 (8 bases). With 6 bases removed from V and 13 bases from J, the gap between germline ends came to 28 bases. CDR1 MNHNS and CDR2 SASEGT come from the germline V gene. The CDR3 runs to 16 residues. CDR3 in amino acids: CASSPGQGGTLFAQFF. CDR3 DNA sequence: TGTGCCAGCAGCCCCGGACAGGGAGGGACACTTTTCGCCCAGTTCTTC.

The chain has TRBV20-1 and TRBJ1-5, with 10 bases matching TRBD1. This CDR3 is 14 amino acids long. Germline V gene lookup returns CDR1 DFQATT and CDR2 SNEGSKA (reference sequence). Germline trimming cut 5 bases from V and 5 bases from J; bases unmatched to any gene: 6. The CDR3 protein is CSASGQGYDQPQHF. In DNA, the CDR3 is TGCAGTGCTTCGGGACAGGGGTATGATCAGCCCCAGCATTTT.

This clonotype was seen ten or more times. The chain combines TRBV20-1 with TRBJ2-5; D possibly corresponds to TRBD2 (6 bases). The CDR3 covers 13 residues. The germline gives CDR1 DFQATT, CDR2 SNEGSKA (reference sequence). V gave up 1 base and J gave up 5 bases, with 11 bases separating them. In DNA form, the CDR3 reads TGCAGTGCTAGAGGTCCAGGGAGGGAGACCCAGTACTTC. It translates to CSARGPGRETQYF.

This clonotype was counted only a few times. This chain uses TRBV7-2 with TRBJ2-1; 9 nucleotides agree with TRBD2. Germline V gene data show CDR1 as SGHTA and CDR2 as FQGNSA. Trimming took 5 bases from V and 6 from J; bases not matched to a gene: 5. This CDR3 has 14 residues. The CDR3, as DNA: TGTGCCAGCAGCCTGGGACTAGCCATCAATGAGCAGTTCTTC. Its translation: CASSLGLAINEQFF.

This clonotype was detected only a few times. The chain couples TRBV14 to TRBJ2-2, with D uncertain. The germline V gene encodes CDR1 SGHDN and CDR2 FVKESK. V was cut by 4 bases and J by 1 base, with 16 bases left in between. This CDR3 spans 17 amino acids. CDR3 nucleotides: TGTGCCAGCAGCCTCAGCGAAGTCTGGGGGAACACCGGGGAGCTGTTTTTT. Encoded protein: CASSLSEVWGNTGELFF.

This clonotype has ten or more counts. The V gene is TRBV6-2 or TRBV6-3, the J gene TRBJ2-2, with 7 bases aligning to TRBD1. V shed 7 bases, J shed 4 bases, and the junction held 15 bases outside the gene matches. The CDR3 extends over 17 amino acids. CDR1 and CDR2 (germline): MNHEY, SVGEGT. The CDR3 DNA is TGTGCCAGCACCCGACAGGGAAGATTCGGTCGCACCGGGGAGCTGTTTTTT. Its protein is CASTRQGRFGRTGELFF.

This clonotype was seen repeatedly, ten times or more. The chain links TRBV20-1 to TRBJ2-2; no clear D gene. Germline lookup yields CDR1 DFQATT and CDR2 SNEGSKA (reference sequence). The CDR3 sequence is 15 residues long. The V and J ends lost 3 bases and 1 base respectively, with 12 bases between them. CDR3 in amino acids: CSARVSNLNTGELFF. CDR3 DNA sequence: TGCAGTGCTAGGGTATCCAACCTGAACACCGGGGAGCTGTTTTTT.